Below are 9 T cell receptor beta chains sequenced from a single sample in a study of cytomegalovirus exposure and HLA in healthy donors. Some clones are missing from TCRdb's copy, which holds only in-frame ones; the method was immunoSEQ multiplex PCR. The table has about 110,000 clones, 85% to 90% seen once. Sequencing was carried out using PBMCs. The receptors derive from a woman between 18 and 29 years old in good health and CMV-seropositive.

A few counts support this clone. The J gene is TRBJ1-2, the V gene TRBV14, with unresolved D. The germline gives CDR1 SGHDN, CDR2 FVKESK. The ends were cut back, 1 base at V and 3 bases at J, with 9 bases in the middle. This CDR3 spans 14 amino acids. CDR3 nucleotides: TGTGCCAGCAGCCAAGTACGGGGTGACTATGGCTACACCTTC. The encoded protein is CASSQVRGDYGYTF.

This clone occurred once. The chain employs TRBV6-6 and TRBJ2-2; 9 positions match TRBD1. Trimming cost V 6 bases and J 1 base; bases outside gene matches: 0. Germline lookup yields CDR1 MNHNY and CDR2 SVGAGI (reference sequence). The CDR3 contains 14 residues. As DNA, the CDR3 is TGTGCCAGCAGGGGACAGGGGAACACCGGGGAGCTGTTTTTT. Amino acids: CASRGQGNTGELFF.

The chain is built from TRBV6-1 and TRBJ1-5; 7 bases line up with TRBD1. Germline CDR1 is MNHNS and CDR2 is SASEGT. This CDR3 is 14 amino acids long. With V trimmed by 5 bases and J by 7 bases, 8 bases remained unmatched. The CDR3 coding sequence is TGTGCCAGCAGTCTGACAGGGCAAGTGCAGCCCCAGCATTTT. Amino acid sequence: CASSLTGQVQPQHF.

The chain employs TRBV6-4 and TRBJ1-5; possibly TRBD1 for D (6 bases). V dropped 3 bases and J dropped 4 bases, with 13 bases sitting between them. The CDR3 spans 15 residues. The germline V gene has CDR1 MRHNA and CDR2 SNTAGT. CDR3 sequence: CASSEDRVINQPQHF. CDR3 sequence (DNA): TGTGCCAGCAGTGAGGACAGAGTAATTAATCAGCCCCAGCATTTT.

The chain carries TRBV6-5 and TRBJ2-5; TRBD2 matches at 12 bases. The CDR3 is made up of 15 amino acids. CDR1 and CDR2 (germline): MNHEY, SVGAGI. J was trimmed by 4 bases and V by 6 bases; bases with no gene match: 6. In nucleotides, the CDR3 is TGTGCCAGCAGAACACTAGCGGGAGGTCCAGAGACCCAGTACTTC. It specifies CASRTLAGGPETQYF.

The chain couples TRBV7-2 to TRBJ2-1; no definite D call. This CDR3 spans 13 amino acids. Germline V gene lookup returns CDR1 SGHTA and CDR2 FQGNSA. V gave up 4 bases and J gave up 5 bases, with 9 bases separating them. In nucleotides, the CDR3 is TGTGCCAGCAGCTCCTCGGTAGACAATGAGCAGTTCTTC. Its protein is CASSSSVDNEQFF.

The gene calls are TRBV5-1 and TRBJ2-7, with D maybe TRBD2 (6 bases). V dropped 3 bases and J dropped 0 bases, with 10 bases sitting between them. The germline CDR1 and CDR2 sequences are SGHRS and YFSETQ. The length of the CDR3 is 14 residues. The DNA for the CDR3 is TGCGCCAGCAGCTGGGGACTCCGCTCCTACGAGCAGTACTTC. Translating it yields CASSWGLRSYEQYF.

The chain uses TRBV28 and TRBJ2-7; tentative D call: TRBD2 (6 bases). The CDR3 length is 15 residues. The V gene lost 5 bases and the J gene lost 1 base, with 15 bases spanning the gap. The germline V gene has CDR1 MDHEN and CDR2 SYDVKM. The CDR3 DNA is TGTGCCAGCAGTCCGGGGACTGTGAGATCCTACGAGCAGTACTTC. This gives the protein CASSPGTVRSYEQYF.

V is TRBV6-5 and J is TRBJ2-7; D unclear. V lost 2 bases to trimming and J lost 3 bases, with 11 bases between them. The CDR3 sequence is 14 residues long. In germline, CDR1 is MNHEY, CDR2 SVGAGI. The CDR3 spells CASSYEEGHYEQYF. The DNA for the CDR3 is TGTGCCAGCAGTTACGAGGAAGGTCACTACGAGCAGTACTTC.